Presented here are 31 T cell receptor beta chains from one specimen sequenced in a study of blood T cell repertoires in COVID-19. Here immunoSEQ multiplex PCR was the method, and the copy in TCRdb shows in-frame clones only, minus some. The data contain about 360,000 clones, about 86% of them singletons. Source material: peripheral blood. The source is a young man with active or convalescent COVID-19.

This clone was seen just once. The chain employs TRBV7-8 and TRBJ2-7, with D maybe TRBD1 (5 bases). CDR3 length equals 12 residues. From germline, CDR1 is SGHVS and CDR2 FQNEAQ. Trimming stripped 8 bases from V and 2 bases from J, with 10 bases between. CDR3: CASGPGTYEQYF. The DNA for the CDR3 is TGTGCCAGCGGTCCAGGGACCTACGAGCAGTACTTC.

V is TRBV30 and J is TRBJ2-7; 11 bases fit TRBD1. Trimming took 0 bases from V and 6 from J; bases not matched to a gene: 1. Germline-derived CDR1 and CDR2 are GTSNPN and SVGIG (reference sequence). The CDR3 consists of 13 residues. The CDR3 region is CAWSVGTGGEQYF. CDR3 nucleotide sequence: TGTGCCTGGAGTGTAGGGACAGGGGGCGAGCAGTACTTC.

V is TRBV7-3 and J is TRBJ2-1; D might be TRBD2 (6 bases). The V gene's germline CDR1 is SGHTA and CDR2 FQGTGA. The V end lost 7 bases, the J end lost 10 bases, and 11 bases lay between the germline ends. The CDR3 has 11 amino acids. Here the CDR3 reads CASTGAGEQFF. The DNA for the CDR3 is TGTGCCAGCACGGGCGCGGGGGAGCAGTTCTTC.

The genes are TRBV29-1 and TRBJ1-2; D ambiguous. The CDR3 totals 12 residues. Germline V gene sequence: CDR1 SQVTM, CDR2 ANQGSEA. The ends were cut back, 7 bases at V and 8 bases at J, with 17 bases in the middle. The CDR3 is CSAASGLGGYTF. CDR3 sequence (DNA): TGCAGCGCTGCAAGTGGCTTGGGCGGCTACACCTTC.

J is TRBJ2-7 and V is TRBV28, with unresolved D. Germline V CDR1 and CDR2: MDHEN, SYDVKM. Trimming took 7 bases from V and 0 from J, leaving 16 bases between them. This CDR3 is 15 amino acids long. CDR3 in amino acids: CASTGSEAASYEQYF. In DNA form, the CDR3 reads TGTGCCAGCACCGGTTCTGAGGCAGCCTCCTACGAGCAGTACTTC. The full variable domain, with the rest looked up from reference TRBV28 and TRBJ2-7, is DVKVTQSSRYLVKRTGEKVFLECVQDMDHENMFWYRQDPGLGLRLIYFSYDVKMKEKGDIPEGYSVSREKKERFSLILESASTNQTSMYLCASTGSEAASYEQYFGPGTRLTVT.

This clone was seen only once. The V call is TRBV7-9, the J call TRBJ1-2; 7 bases map to TRBD1. CDR3 length equals 17 residues. V trimming: 4 bases; J trimming: 5 bases; junction bases outside the gene matches: 16. Germline-derived CDR1 and CDR2 are SEHNR and FQNEAQ (reference sequence). The chain's CDR3 is CASSSTGEGQRVYGYTF. The CDR3 coding sequence is TGTGCCAGCAGCTCTACGGGCGAGGGACAGAGAGTATATGGCTACACCTTC.

The V gene is TRBV5-1, the J gene TRBJ1-6; 7 positions agree with TRBD1. Germline CDR1 and CDR2: SGHRS and YFSETQ. The CDR3 has 14 residues. The V segment lost 4 bases and the J segment 8 bases; nucleotides outside the gene matches: 6. The CDR3 coding sequence is TGCGCCAGCAGCCCAGGGGACAGTTATTCACCCCTCCACTTT. Translating gives CASSPGDSYSPLHF.

The genes are TRBV6-1 and TRBJ2-1, with TRBD1 as a possible D gene (6 bases). The V and J ends lost 3 bases and 6 bases respectively, with 18 bases between them. The CDR3 is made up of 16 amino acids. CDR1 and CDR2 from the germline V gene are MNHNS and SASEGT. The CDR3 here is CASSDRGETRTNEQFF. In DNA form, the CDR3 reads TGTGCCAGCAGTGACAGGGGTGAGACGCGCACCAATGAGCAGTTCTTC.

The V and J genes are TRBV9 and TRBJ1-2; D might be TRBD1 (6 bases). V gave up 0 bases and J gave up 4 bases, with 10 bases separating them. CDR3 length: 14 amino acids. Germline V CDR1 and CDR2: SGDLS, YYNGEE. CDR3 sequence: CASSVDGGAYGYTF. CDR3 bases: TGTGCCAGCAGCGTAGATGGGGGGGCCTATGGCTACACCTTC.

A single count supports this clone. The chain has TRBV28 and TRBJ1-4; TRBD1 matches 8 bases. CDR3 length: 18 residues. CDR1 and CDR2 (germline): MDHEN, SYDVKM. After removal of 3 bases from V and 0 bases from J, the junction contained 9 bases not matched to a gene. The CDR3 coding sequence is TGTGCCAGCAGTTTTCAACAGGGGGAGATACCAACTAATGAAAAACTGTTTTTT. Protein product: CASSFQQGEIPTNEKLFF.

This clone has only one observation. V is TRBV6-5 and J is TRBJ2-5; a weak D match, TRBD2 (6 bases). In germline, CDR1 is MNHEY, CDR2 SVGAGI. V was cut by 2 bases and J by 1 base, with 11 bases left in between. This CDR3 spans 15 amino acids. The CDR3 spells CASSYAGTPQETQYF. For the CDR3, the DNA is TGTGCCAGCAGTTACGCGGGGACGCCCCAAGAGACCCAGTACTTC.

This clone was recorded a few times. The genes are TRBV7-8 and TRBJ1-2, with D maybe TRBD1 (6 bases). Deletions cut 3 bases from V and 1 base from J, with 9 bases between. Germline lookup yields CDR1 SGHVS and CDR2 FQNEAQ. The CDR3 runs 14 residues. CDR3 loop: CASSLGALNYGYTF. The CDR3 DNA sequence: TGTGCCAGCAGCTTGGGGGCCCTTAACTATGGCTACACCTTC.

A single count supports this clone. The chain employs TRBV24-1 and TRBJ2-1, with 7 bases matching TRBD1. The CDR3 has 15 amino acids. From germline, CDR1 is KGHDR and CDR2 SFDVKD. J lost 8 bases, V lost 9 bases, and 15 bases had no gene match. The CDR3 coding sequence is TGTGCCACCGGACCCAGGAAGGGGGCAGGGGATGAGCAGTTCTTC. This sequence encodes CATGPRKGAGDEQFF.

The CDR3 DNA reads as TGTGCCTGGAGGAAGGACAGGGACGAGCAGTACTTC. It yields the protein CAWRKDRDEQYF. The rearrangement uses TRBV30 and TRBJ2-7, with 8 bases that match TRBD1. This CDR3 spans 12 amino acids. The germline gives CDR1 GTSNPN, CDR2 SVGIG (reference sequence). V lost 3 bases and J lost 5; bases outside the gene matches: 3.

The chain has TRBV19 and TRBJ2-7, with 11 bases fitting TRBD2. V shed 7 bases and J 3 bases; nucleotides not matched to a gene: 2. Per the germline V gene, CDR1 is LNHDA and CDR2 is SQIVND (reference sequence). There are 13 residues in the CDR3. Here the CDR3 DNA reads TGTGCCAGTACGCTAGCGGGAGGCTACGAGCAGTACTTC. Translation: CASTLAGGYEQYF.

This chain links TRBV7-3 with TRBJ2-2; D possibly corresponds to TRBD1 (5 bases). The germline CDR1 and CDR2 sequences are SGHTA and FQGTGA. The CDR3 is 15 residues long. The V end was cut by 5 bases, the J end by 6 bases, with 16 bases between. Written as DNA, the CDR3 is TGTGCCAGCAGCCCCACGCAGGGTTTCCCCGGGGAGCTGTTTTTT. This sequence encodes CASSPTQGFPGELFF.

In its sample, this clone was seen a few times. This rearrangement joins TRBV6-5 to TRBJ2-1, with D hard to call. Trimming removed 4 bases from V and 4 bases from J, with 8 bases in between. The CDR3 runs 13 residues. CDR1 MNHEY and CDR2 SVGAGI come from the germline V gene. The CDR3 nucleotides are TGTGCCAGCAGTTCTCCCGGGTACAATGAGCAGTTCTTC. As protein: CASSSPGYNEQFF.

The chain employs TRBV27 and TRBJ1-1; 10 bases fit TRBD1. J was trimmed by 0 bases and V by 8 bases; bases with no gene match: 24. The CDR3 loop spans 21 amino acids. Looked up from germline, CDR1 is MNHEY and CDR2 is SMNVEV (reference sequence). The CDR3 is CASFTGQGFYVADRMNTEAFF. For the CDR3, the DNA is TGTGCCAGCTTTACGGGACAGGGGTTTTATGTGGCAGACCGAATGAACACTGAAGCTTTCTTT.

The chain carries TRBV7-2 and TRBJ2-7, with no clear D. CDR1 and CDR2 (germline): SGHTA, FQGNSA. Trimming left V 4 bases short and J 1 base short, with 8 bases between. The CDR3 is 13 residues long. In DNA form, the CDR3 reads TGTGCCAGCAGCTCGACTCCTTCCTACGAGCAGTACTTC. It encodes CASSSTPSYEQYF.

The J gene is TRBJ1-5, the V gene TRBV18, with 10 bases that match TRBD1. Germline CDR1 reads KGHSH; CDR2 reads LQKENI. V shed 8 bases and J 7 bases; nucleotides not matched to a gene: 5. The length of the CDR3 is 13 residues. CDR3 sequence reads: CASRQGARQPQHF. The CDR3 DNA follows: TGTGCCAGCCGACAGGGGGCCAGGCAGCCCCAGCATTTT.

This sequence joins TRBV7-2 and TRBJ1-6; 10 positions agree with TRBD1. CDR1 and CDR2 from the germline V gene are SGHTA and FQGNSA. With V trimmed by 5 bases and J by 7 bases, 5 bases remained unmatched. This CDR3 is built from 15 residues. The CDR3 loop reads CASSATGQGNSPLHF. The CDR3, as DNA: TGTGCCAGCAGCGCGACGGGACAGGGGAATTCACCCCTCCACTTT.

This rearrangement joins TRBV19 to TRBJ1-1; no firm D call. Trimming removed 6 bases at V and 2 bases at J, with 4 bases between. Germline V gene data show CDR1 as LNHDA and CDR2 as SQIVND (reference sequence). This CDR3 has 11 amino acids. As DNA, the CDR3 is TGTGCCAGTAGGTTAAACACTGAAGCTTTCTTT. It encodes CASRLNTEAFF.

The genes are TRBV19 and TRBJ1-5, with D perhaps TRBD1 (6 bases). The CDR3 covers 15 residues. The V end lost 4 bases, the J end lost 0 bases, and 10 bases lay between the germline ends. Germline values: CDR1 LNHDA, CDR2 SQIVND (reference sequence). CDR3 bases: TGTGCCAGTAGTACTCTCAGGGGTAGCAATCAGCCCCAGCATTTT. Translation: CASSTLRGSNQPQHF.

The chain links TRBV11-1 to TRBJ2-3, with 7 bases fitting TRBD2. The CDR3 consists of 16 residues. Germline loops: CDR1 SGHAT, CDR2 FQDESV (reference sequence). The J segment lost 3 bases and the V segment lost 3 bases, leaving 9 bases of the junction unmatched. This CDR3 reads CASSFALARVTDTQYF. The CDR3 coding sequence is TGTGCCAGCAGCTTCGCACTAGCGAGAGTAACAGATACGCAGTATTTT. Drawing the rest from reference TRBV11-1 and TRBJ2-3, the complete variable domain is EAEVAQSPRYKITEKSQAVAFWCDPISGHATLYWYRQILGQGPELLVQFQDESVVDDSQLPKDRFSAERLKGVDSTLKIQPAELGDSAMYLCASSFALARVTDTQYFGPGTRLTVL.

This clone was counted once. The chain is built from TRBV10-3 and TRBJ2-7, with 7 bases fitting TRBD1. The CDR3 contains 16 residues. V gave up 2 bases and J gave up 1 base; unmatched junction bases: 8. In germline, CDR1 is ENHRY, CDR2 SYGVKD. The CDR3 spells CAISETRDSLSYEQYF. CDR3 nucleotide sequence: TGTGCCATCAGTGAGACACGGGACAGCCTATCCTACGAGCAGTACTTC.

The genes are TRBV15 and TRBJ2-2; TRBD2 aligns across 8 bases. The CDR3 has 17 residues. CDR1 is LNHNV and CDR2 is YYDKDF in the germline V gene (reference sequence). With 0 bases clipped from V and 0 bases from J, the junction kept 3 bases outside the gene matches. In DNA form, the CDR3 reads TGTGCCACCAGCAGAGAGATGACTAGCGCGAACACCGGGGAGCTGTTTTTT. Translating it yields CATSREMTSANTGELFF. The full variable domain, with the rest looked up from reference TRBV15 and TRBJ2-2, is DAMVIQNPRYQVTQFGKPVTLSCSQTLNHNVMYWYQQKSSQAPKLLFHYYDKDFNNEADTPDNFQSRRPNTSFCFLDIRSPGLGDTAMYLCATSREMTSANTGELFFGEGSRLTVL.

The chain recombines TRBV6-5 with TRBJ2-7; 8 nucleotides agree with TRBD2. Germline assignment: CDR1 MNHEY and CDR2 SVGAGI. The CDR3 length is 12 residues. The ends lost 5 bases at V and 8 bases at J; junction bases unmatched: 5. The CDR3 sequence is CASSLREGQQYF. The CDR3 DNA reads as TGTGCCAGCAGTCTCCGGGAGGGACAGCAGTACTTC.

This CDR3 reads CASSPGTSGSYEQYF. The CDR3 DNA reads as TGTGCCAGCAGCCCCGGGACTAGCGGTTCCTACGAGCAGTACTTC. The chain joins TRBV9 to TRBJ2-7; the match to TRBD2 covers 11 bases. Unmatched junction bases numbered 4, after V lost 4 bases and J lost 1 base. Germline loops: CDR1 SGDLS, CDR2 YYNGEE. The length of the CDR3 is 15 residues.

The chain recombines TRBV5-4 with TRBJ2-1; 8 bases are shared with TRBD2. Germline V gene sequence: CDR1 SGHNT, CDR2 YYREEE (reference sequence). This CDR3 is built from 14 residues. After removal of 6 bases from V and 2 bases from J, the junction contained 4 bases not matched to a gene. The CDR3 nucleotides are TGTGCCAGCACCCCCGGGGGGGCCTACAATGAGCAGTTCTTC. It yields the protein CASTPGGAYNEQFF.

This clone has a handful of counts. Here the CDR3 DNA reads TGTGCCAGCACGGCCGGGACTCACTACAATGAGCAGTTCTTC. Its translation: CASTAGTHYNEQFF. The chain links TRBV5-4 to TRBJ2-1; tentative D call: TRBD2 (6 bases). The ends were cut back, 6 bases at V and 3 bases at J, with 13 bases in the middle. This CDR3 contains 14 residues. Germline V CDR1 and CDR2: SGHNT, YYREEE (reference sequence).

This clone was observed a handful of times. V usage is TRBV2 and J usage is TRBJ2-1, with 12 bases matching TRBD1. In germline, CDR1 is SNHLY, CDR2 FYNNEI. The trim removed 4 bases at V and 8 bases at J, leaving 3 bases unmatched. The length of the CDR3 is 14 residues. CDR3 region: CASSGDRGRHEQFF. The CDR3 DNA reads TGTGCCAGCAGTGGGGACAGGGGGCGCCATGAGCAGTTCTTC.